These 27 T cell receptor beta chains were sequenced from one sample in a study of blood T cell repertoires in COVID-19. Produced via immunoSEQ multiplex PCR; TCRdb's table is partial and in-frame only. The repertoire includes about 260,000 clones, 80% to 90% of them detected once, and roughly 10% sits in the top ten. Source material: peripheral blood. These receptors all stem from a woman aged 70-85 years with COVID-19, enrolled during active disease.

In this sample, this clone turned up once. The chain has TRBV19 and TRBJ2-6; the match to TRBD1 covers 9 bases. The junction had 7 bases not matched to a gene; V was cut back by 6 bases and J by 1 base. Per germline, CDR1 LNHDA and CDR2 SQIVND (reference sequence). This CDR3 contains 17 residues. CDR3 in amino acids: CASSGQGPPSGANVLTF. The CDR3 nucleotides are TGTGCCAGTAGCGGACAGGGGCCACCGTCTGGGGCCAACGTCCTGACTTTC.

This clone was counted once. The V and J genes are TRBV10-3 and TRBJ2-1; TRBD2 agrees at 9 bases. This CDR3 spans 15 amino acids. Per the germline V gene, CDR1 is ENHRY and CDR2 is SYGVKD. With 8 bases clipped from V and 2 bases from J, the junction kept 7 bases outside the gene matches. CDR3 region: CAIQLTSGAYNEQFF. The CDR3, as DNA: TGTGCCATCCAGCTGACTAGCGGAGCCTACAATGAGCAGTTCTTC.

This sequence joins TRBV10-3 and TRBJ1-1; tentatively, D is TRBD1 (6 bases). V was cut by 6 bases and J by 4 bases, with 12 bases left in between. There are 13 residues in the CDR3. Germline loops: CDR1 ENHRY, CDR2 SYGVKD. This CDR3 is CAISGQSTTEAFF. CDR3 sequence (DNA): TGTGCCATCAGCGGACAGAGTACCACTGAAGCTTTCTTT.

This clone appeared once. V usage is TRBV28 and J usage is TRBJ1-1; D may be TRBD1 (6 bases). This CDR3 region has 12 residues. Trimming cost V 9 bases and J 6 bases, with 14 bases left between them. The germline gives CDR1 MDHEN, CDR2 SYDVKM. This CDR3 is CARGGRRSEAFF. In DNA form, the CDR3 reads TGTGCCAGGGGGGGGCGGAGATCTGAAGCTTTCTTT.

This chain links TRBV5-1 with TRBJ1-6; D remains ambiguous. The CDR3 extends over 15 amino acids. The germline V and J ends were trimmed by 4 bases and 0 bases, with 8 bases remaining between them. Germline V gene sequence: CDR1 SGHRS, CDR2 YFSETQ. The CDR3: CASSPSSSYNSPLHF. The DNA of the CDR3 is TGCGCCAGCAGCCCGAGTAGCTCCTATAATTCACCCCTCCACTTT.

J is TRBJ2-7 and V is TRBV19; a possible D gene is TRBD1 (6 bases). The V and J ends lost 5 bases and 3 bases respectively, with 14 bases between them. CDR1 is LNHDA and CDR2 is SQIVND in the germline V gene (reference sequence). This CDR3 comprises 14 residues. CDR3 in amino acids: CASSGDTRLYEQYF. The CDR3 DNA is TGTGCCAGTAGTGGGGACACGAGACTCTACGAGCAGTACTTC.

CDR3 in DNA: TGCGCCAGCAGCTTGGAATCCAGGGCGAACACTGAAGCTTTCTTT. It is translated as CASSLESRANTEAFF. The chain carries TRBV5-1 and TRBJ1-1; possible D gene TRBD1, 5 bases. V was pared by 0 bases and J by 1 base, with 10 bases between. CDR1 SGHRS and CDR2 YFSETQ come from the germline V gene. The CDR3 sequence is 15 residues long.

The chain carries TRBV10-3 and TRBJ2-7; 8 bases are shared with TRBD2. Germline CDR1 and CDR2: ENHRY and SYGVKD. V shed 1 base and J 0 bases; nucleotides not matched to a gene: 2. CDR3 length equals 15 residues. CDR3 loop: CAISELGLVSYEQYF. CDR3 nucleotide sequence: TGTGCCATCAGTGAGTTGGGACTAGTCTCCTACGAGCAGTACTTC.

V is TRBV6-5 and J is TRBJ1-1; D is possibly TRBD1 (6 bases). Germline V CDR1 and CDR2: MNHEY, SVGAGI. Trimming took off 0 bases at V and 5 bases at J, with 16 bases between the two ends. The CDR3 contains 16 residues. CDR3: CASSYSIQGLRTEAFF. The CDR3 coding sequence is TGTGCCAGCAGTTACTCGATACAGGGTTTGAGGACTGAAGCTTTCTTT.

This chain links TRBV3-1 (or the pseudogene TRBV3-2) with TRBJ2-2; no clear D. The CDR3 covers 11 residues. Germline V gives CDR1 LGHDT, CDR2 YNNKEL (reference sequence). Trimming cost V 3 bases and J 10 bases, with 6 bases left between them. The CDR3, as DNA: TGTGCCAGCAGCCACAGTGTGGAGCTGTTTTTT. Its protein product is CASSHSVELFF.

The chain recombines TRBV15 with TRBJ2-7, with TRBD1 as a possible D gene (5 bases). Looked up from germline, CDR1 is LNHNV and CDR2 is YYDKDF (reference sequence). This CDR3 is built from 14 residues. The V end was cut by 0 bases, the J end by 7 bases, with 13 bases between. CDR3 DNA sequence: TGTGCCACCAGCAGAGATCCCCGCCCAGGGGAGCAGTACTTC. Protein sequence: CATSRDPRPGEQYF.

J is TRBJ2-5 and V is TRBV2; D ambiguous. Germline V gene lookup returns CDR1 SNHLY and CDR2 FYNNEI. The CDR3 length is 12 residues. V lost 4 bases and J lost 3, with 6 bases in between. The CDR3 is CASSVHKETQYF. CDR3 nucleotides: TGTGCCAGCAGTGTACACAAAGAGACCCAGTACTTC.

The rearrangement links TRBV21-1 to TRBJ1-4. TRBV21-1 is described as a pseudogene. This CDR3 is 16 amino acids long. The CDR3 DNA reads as TGTGCCAGCAGCAAAACTACGAGGTGGGTGATAGGAAAACTGTTTTTT. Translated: CASSKTTRWVIGKLFF.

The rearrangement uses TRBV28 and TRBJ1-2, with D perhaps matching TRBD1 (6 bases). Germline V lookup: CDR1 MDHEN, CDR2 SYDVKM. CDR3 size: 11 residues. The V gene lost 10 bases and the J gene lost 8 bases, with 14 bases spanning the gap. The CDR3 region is CATRGGLGYTF. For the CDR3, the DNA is TGTGCCACCCGCGGGGGGCTAGGCTACACCTTC.

CDR3 sequence reads: CASVRVGGRGGYTF. The DNA of the CDR3 is TGTGCCAGCGTTAGGGTCGGGGGGCGCGGTGGCTACACCTTC. The chain carries TRBV5-6 and TRBJ1-2; weak D call: TRBD1 (6 bases). Germline CDR1 reads SGHDT; CDR2 reads YYEEEE. The CDR3 consists of 14 residues. V was trimmed by 7 bases and J by 7 bases, leaving 20 bases between them.

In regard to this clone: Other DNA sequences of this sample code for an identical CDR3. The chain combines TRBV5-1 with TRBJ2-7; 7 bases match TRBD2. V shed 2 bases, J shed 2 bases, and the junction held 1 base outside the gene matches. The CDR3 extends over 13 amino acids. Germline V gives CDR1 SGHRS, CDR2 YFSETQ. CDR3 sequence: CASSFGLAYEQYF. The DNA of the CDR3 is TGCGCCAGCAGCTTCGGACTAGCCTACGAGCAGTACTTC.

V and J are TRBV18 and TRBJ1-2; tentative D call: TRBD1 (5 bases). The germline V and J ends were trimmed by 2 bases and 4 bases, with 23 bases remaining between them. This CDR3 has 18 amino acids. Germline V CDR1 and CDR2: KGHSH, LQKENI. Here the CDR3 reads CASSPEPGGGVGPYGYTF. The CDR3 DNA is TGTGCCAGCTCACCAGAGCCAGGTGGAGGGGTGGGGCCCTATGGCTACACCTTC.

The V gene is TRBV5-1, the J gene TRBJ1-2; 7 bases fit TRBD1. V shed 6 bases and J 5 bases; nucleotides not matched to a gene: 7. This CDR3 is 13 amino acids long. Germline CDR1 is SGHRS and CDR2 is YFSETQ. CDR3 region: CASKTGQAYGYTF. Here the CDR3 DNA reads TGCGCCAGCAAAACTGGACAGGCGTATGGCTACACCTTC.

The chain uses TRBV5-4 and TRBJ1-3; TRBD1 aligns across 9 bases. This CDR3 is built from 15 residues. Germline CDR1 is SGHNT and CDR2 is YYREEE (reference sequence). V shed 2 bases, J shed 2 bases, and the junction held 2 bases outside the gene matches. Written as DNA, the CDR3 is TGTGCCAGCAGCTTAAACAGGGGGCCTGGAAACACCATATATTTT. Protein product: CASSLNRGPGNTIYF.

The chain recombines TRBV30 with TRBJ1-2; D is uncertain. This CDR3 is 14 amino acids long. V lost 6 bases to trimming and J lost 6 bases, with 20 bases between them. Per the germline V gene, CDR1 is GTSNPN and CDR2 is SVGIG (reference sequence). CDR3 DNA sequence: TGTGCCTGTCTAAATGCCCCCGGGAGGCATGGCTACACCTTC. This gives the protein CACLNAPGRHGYTF.

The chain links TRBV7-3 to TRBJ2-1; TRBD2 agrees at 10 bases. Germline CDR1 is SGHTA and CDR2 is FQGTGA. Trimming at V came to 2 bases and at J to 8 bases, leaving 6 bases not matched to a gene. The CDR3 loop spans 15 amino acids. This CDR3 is CASSLASGSIYEQFF. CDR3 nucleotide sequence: TGTGCCAGCAGCTTAGCTAGCGGGAGTATCTATGAGCAGTTCTTC.

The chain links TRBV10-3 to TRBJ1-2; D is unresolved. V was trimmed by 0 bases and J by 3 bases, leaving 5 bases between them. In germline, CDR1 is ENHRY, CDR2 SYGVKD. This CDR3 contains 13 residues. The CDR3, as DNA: TGTGCCATCAGTGAGTCCCGGGACTATGGCTACACCTTC. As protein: CAISESRDYGYTF.

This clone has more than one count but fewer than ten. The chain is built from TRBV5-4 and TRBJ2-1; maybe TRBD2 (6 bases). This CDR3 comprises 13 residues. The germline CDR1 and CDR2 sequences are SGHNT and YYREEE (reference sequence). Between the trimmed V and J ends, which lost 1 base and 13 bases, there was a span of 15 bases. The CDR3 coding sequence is TGTGCCAGCAGCTTGTCCGCGGGATGGTTCCAGTTCTTC. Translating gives CASSLSAGWFQFF.

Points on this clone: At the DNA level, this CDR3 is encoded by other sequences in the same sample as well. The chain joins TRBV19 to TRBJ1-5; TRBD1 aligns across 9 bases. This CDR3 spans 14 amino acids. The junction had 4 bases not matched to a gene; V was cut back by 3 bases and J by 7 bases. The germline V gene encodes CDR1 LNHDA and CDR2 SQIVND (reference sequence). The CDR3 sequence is CASSMGQGGQPQHF. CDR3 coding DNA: TGTGCCAGTAGTATGGGACAGGGAGGGCAGCCCCAGCATTTT.

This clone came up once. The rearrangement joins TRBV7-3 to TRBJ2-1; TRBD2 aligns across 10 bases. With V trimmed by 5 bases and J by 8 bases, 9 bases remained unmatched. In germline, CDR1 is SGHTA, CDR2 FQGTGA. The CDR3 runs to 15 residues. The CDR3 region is CASSPPSGSRDEQFF. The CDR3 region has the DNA TGTGCCAGCAGCCCCCCTAGCGGGAGTAGAGATGAGCAGTTCTTC.

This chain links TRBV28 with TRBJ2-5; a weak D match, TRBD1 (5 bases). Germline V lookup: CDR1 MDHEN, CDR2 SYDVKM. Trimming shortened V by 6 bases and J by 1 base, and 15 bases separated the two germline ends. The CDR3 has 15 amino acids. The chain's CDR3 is CASSLLTVSQETQYF. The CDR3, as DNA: TGTGCCAGCAGCCTACTGACAGTATCCCAAGAGACCCAGTACTTC.

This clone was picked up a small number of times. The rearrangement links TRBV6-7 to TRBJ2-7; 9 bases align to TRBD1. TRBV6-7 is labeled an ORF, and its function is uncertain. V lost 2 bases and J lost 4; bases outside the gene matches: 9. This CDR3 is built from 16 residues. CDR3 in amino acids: CASSYEQGQGRYEQYF. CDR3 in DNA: TGTGCCAGCAGTTACGAGCAAGGACAGGGGAGATACGAGCAGTACTTC.